Below, 30 T cell receptor beta chains from the same sample are listed, as sequenced in a study of T cell repertoires in cytomegalovirus infection. TCRdb itself ran the reads through MiXCR, one entry per CDR3 protein. The sample has 450,000 to 550,000 distinct CDR3 sequences, approximately 16% seen once. The sequenced sample was CD8+ T cells from PBMCs. The source of these receptors is a human donor in good health (CMV status not recorded). Some clones in this sample may be carry-over from other donors' samples.

There are a few counts of this clonotype. The J gene is TRBJ2-1, the V gene TRBV5-1; 7 bases agree with TRBD1. Trimming at V came to 6 bases and at J to 0 bases, leaving 9 bases not matched to a gene. Germline V gene lookup returns CDR1 SGHRS and CDR2 YFSETQ. The CDR3 totals 16 residues. The CDR3 nucleotides are TGCGCCAGCAAGATAGGGGGCAGGAGCTCCTACAATGAGCAGTTCTTC. This encodes CASKIGGRSSYNEQFF.

This clonotype was observed a few times. The chain has TRBV11-2 and TRBJ2-1; 9 nucleotides match TRBD2. The CDR3 contains 16 residues. Germline V gene lookup returns CDR1 SGHAT and CDR2 FQNNGV. J lost 9 bases, V lost 3 bases, and 12 bases had no gene match. CDR3: CASSFKYLREGTEQFF. As DNA, the CDR3 is TGTGCCAGCAGCTTCAAGTACTTGCGGGAGGGAACTGAGCAGTTCTTC.

The table lists this clonotype with many counts. This rearrangement joins TRBV6-1 to TRBJ1-1; D may be TRBD1 (6 bases). V gave up 5 bases and J gave up 2 bases, with 12 bases separating them. Germline CDR1 MNHNS, CDR2 SASEGT. The CDR3 runs 14 residues. Written as DNA, the CDR3 is TGTGCCAGCAGTCACCAGGGGCCCAACACTGAAGCTTTCTTT. Its translation: CASSHQGPNTEAFF.

The V and J genes are TRBV20-1 and TRBJ2-7; TRBD2 might be the D (5 bases). Per germline, CDR1 DFQATT and CDR2 SNEGSKA (reference sequence). The CDR3 extends over 16 amino acids. Trimming removed 6 bases from V and 4 bases from J, with 25 bases in between. In DNA, the CDR3 is TGCAGTGCCGGAGCGAAAGTGAGGGAGCGAAGATACGAGCAGTACTTC. This codes for CSAGAKVRERRYEQYF.

In this sample, this clonotype turned up many times. The rearrangement links TRBV7-3 to TRBJ1-1, with D unclear. This CDR3 has 12 amino acids. The V gene's germline CDR1 is SGHTA and CDR2 FQGTGA. V lost 7 bases, J lost 6 bases, and 12 bases lay in between. The CDR3 here is CASTELVAEAFF. The CDR3 nucleotides read TGTGCCAGCACCGAACTGGTGGCTGAAGCTTTCTTT.

J is TRBJ1-1 and V is TRBV7-9; perhaps TRBD1 as D (6 bases). Germline V gene sequence: CDR1 SEHNR, CDR2 FQNEAQ (reference sequence). The CDR3 covers 14 residues. V lost 4 bases, J lost 4 bases, and 13 bases lay in between. In DNA form, the CDR3 reads TGTGCCAGCAGCTGGGGTGAAGGGGGCACTGAAGCTTTCTTT. It yields the protein CASSWGEGGTEAFF. Full variable domain (remainder filled in from reference TRBV7-9 and TRBJ1-1): DTGVSQNPRHKITKRGQNVTFRCDPISEHNRLYWYRQTLGQGPEFLTYFQNEAQLEKSRLLSDRFSAERPKGSFSTLEIQRTEQGDSAMYLCASSWGEGGTEAFFGQGTRLTVV.

The V gene is TRBV7-3, the J gene TRBJ2-3; 9 nucleotides align to TRBD2. Germline V gene lookup returns CDR1 SGHTA and CDR2 FQGTGA. Germline trimming cut 1 base from V and 6 bases from J; bases unmatched to any gene: 14. The CDR3 totals 18 residues. DNA of the CDR3: TGTGCCAGCAGCTTAATACCCCGGGCTAGCGGGAAAGGTGATACGCAGTATTTT. Translation gives CASSLIPRASGKGDTQYF.

This clonotype was seen a handful of times. The gene calls are TRBV6-5 and TRBJ2-1; TRBD2 matches at 10 bases. The length of the CDR3 is 16 residues. V trimming: 0 bases; J trimming: 5 bases; junction bases outside the gene matches: 4. The germline gives CDR1 MNHEY, CDR2 SVGAGI. In DNA, the CDR3 is TGTGCCAGCAGTTACTCCCCTAGCGGGAGTGACAATGAGCAGTTCTTC. Translated, it gives CASSYSPSGSDNEQFF.

This clonotype was detected ten times or more. The CDR3 here is CASSQISADGYTF. In nucleotides, the CDR3 is TGTGCCAGCAGCCAGATAAGCGCCGATGGCTACACCTTC. V and J are TRBV4-2 and TRBJ1-2; the D is unclear. This CDR3 region has 13 residues. V dropped 3 bases and J dropped 6 bases, with 11 bases sitting between them. CDR1 is LGHNA, CDR2 YNFKEQ, per germline.

This clonotype was observed at least ten times. V and J are TRBV7-9 and TRBJ1-5; perhaps TRBD1 as D (5 bases). In germline, CDR1 is SEHNR, CDR2 FQNEAQ (reference sequence). This CDR3 region has 17 residues. Trimming took off 2 bases at V and 1 base at J, with 15 bases between the two ends. For the CDR3, the DNA is TGTGCCAGCAGCTTACCCTCGCCGGACATAAGCAATCAGCCCCAGCATTTT. Translated, it gives CASSLPSPDISNQPQHF.

The V call is TRBV12-3 or TRBV12-4, the J call TRBJ2-7; D possibly matches TRBD1 or TRBD2 (5 bases each). The CDR3 length is 15 residues. V lost 9 bases and J lost 0, with 18 bases in between. Written as DNA, the CDR3 is TGTGCCAGAAGACGGGACGTAGTAAGCTCCTACGAGCAGTACTTC. Its protein product is CARRRDVVSSYEQYF.

V usage is TRBV6-6 and J usage is TRBJ2-2; D is possibly TRBD1 (6 bases). V was clipped by 6 bases and J by 5 bases, with 16 bases between them. CDR3 length: 15 amino acids. CDR1 is MNHNY, CDR2 SVGAGI, per germline (reference sequence). The CDR3 protein is CASRLPGQFTGELFF. CDR3 nucleotide sequence: TGTGCCAGCAGACTACCCGGACAGTTTACCGGGGAGCTGTTTTTT.

The chain has TRBV27 and TRBJ2-2, with 8 bases identical to TRBD1. The CDR3 extends over 17 amino acids. Germline V CDR1 and CDR2: MNHEY, SMNVEV (reference sequence). The J segment lost 6 bases and the V segment lost 10 bases, leaving 19 bases of the junction unmatched. The CDR3 spells CAIEPFPGQGESGELFF. The CDR3 bases are TGTGCCATCGAGCCCTTCCCCGGACAGGGTGAATCCGGGGAGCTGTTTTTT.

This clonotype was detected many times. The V gene is TRBV15, the J gene TRBJ2-2; TRBD1 aligns across 9 bases. V lost 1 base, J lost 9 bases, and 12 bases stayed unmatched. The CDR3 is 17 amino acids. CDR1 LNHNV and CDR2 YYDKDF come from the germline V gene (reference sequence). The CDR3 sequence is CATSRGRTGAASWELFF. Written as DNA, the CDR3 is TGTGCCACCAGCAGAGGGAGGACAGGGGCGGCGAGTTGGGAGCTGTTTTTT.

This clonotype was seen more than once but under ten times. The V gene is TRBV27, the J gene TRBJ2-1, with 11 bases matching TRBD2. The CDR3 is 16 residues long. J was trimmed by 9 bases and V by 3 bases; bases with no gene match: 10. Germline V gene sequence: CDR1 MNHEY, CDR2 SMNVEV (reference sequence). The DNA of the CDR3 is TGTGCCAGCAGTTTGGGGTCTAGCGGGAGGTTGGGTGAGCAGTTCTTC. Amino acid sequence: CASSLGSSGRLGEQFF.

This clonotype came up many times. This sequence joins TRBV7-2 and TRBJ1-4; D is undetermined. V was pared by 1 base and J by 7 bases, with 13 bases between. The V gene's germline CDR1 is SGHTA and CDR2 FQGNSA. The CDR3 runs to 15 residues. The CDR3 bases are TGTGCCAGCAGCTTAGTCGGCACAGTCGGTGAAAAACTGTTTTTT. Its translation is CASSLVGTVGEKLFF.

V usage is TRBV6-5 and J usage is TRBJ1-2; D call uncertain. The CDR3 has 13 residues. The V and J ends lost 5 bases and 4 bases respectively, with 11 bases between them. From germline, CDR1 is MNHEY and CDR2 SVGAGI. Here the CDR3 DNA reads TGTGCCAGCAGTCCGAATCTCCTCTATGGCTACACCTTC. Its protein is CASSPNLLYGYTF.

V and J are TRBV3-1 and TRBJ1-1; D is ambiguous. V shed 5 bases and J shed 5 bases, with 12 bases lying between them. Looked up from germline, CDR1 is LGHDT and CDR2 is YNNKEL (reference sequence). The CDR3 has 13 amino acids. The CDR3 coding sequence is TGTGCCAGCAGCTCAAGGTGGGGTACTGAAGCTTTCTTT. Translating gives CASSSRWGTEAFF.

In this sample, this clonotype turned up a few times. The chain links TRBV5-1 to TRBJ1-1; D is possibly TRBD1 (5 bases). The CDR3 spans 15 residues. The germline CDR1 and CDR2 sequences are SGHRS and YFSETQ. V lost 2 bases, J lost 2 bases, and 13 bases lay in between. The CDR3 nucleotides read TGCGCCAGCAGCTTCGTCTCAGGGCAAAACACTGAAGCTTTCTTT. The encoded protein is CASSFVSGQNTEAFF.

This clonotype has only a few counts. V gene TRBV27 combines with J gene TRBJ2-7; D perhaps matches TRBD1 (6 bases). Germline lookup yields CDR1 MNHEY and CDR2 SMNVEV (reference sequence). Trimming took off 0 bases at V and 0 bases at J, with 12 bases between the two ends. The CDR3 is 16 amino acids. Written as DNA, the CDR3 is TGTGCCAGCAGTTTATCTCGGGGACAAAGCTCCTACGAGCAGTACTTC. Protein sequence: CASSLSRGQSSYEQYF.

This chain uses TRBV5-6 with TRBJ1-1; no reliable D call. The CDR3 has 13 residues. V was cut by 0 bases and J by 6 bases, with 9 bases left in between. Germline V lookup: CDR1 SGHDT, CDR2 YYEEEE. CDR3 bases: TGTGCCAGCAGCTTGGGAGGGTACGCTGAAGCTTTCTTT. Protein: CASSLGGYAEAFF.

This clonotype was observed a handful of times. The chain has TRBV2 and TRBJ1-6; D possibly corresponds to TRBD1 (6 bases). The V end lost 0 bases, the J end lost 9 bases, and 15 bases lay between the germline ends. The CDR3 is 16 amino acids. Germline V gene data show CDR1 as SNHLY and CDR2 as FYNNEI. CDR3 region: CASSEAGGAGISPLHF. The CDR3 DNA reads TGTGCCAGCAGTGAAGCGGGGGGCGCGGGGATTTCACCCCTCCACTTT.

At least ten counts were recorded for this clonotype. The chain links TRBV7-6 to TRBJ1-1; D is uncertain. This CDR3 has 16 amino acids. Trimming took off 7 bases at V and 1 base at J, with 19 bases between the two ends. Germline CDR1 reads SGHVS; CDR2 reads FNYEAQ. In DNA form, the CDR3 reads TGTGCCAGCACCCCCGGGTCAGGATTTACGAACACTGAAGCTTTCTTT. Its protein product is CASTPGSGFTNTEAFF. The full variable domain, its missing parts supplied by reference TRBV7-6 and TRBJ1-1, is GAGVSQSPRYKVTKRGQDVALRCDPISGHVSLYWYRQALGQGPEFLTYFNYEAQQDKSGLPNDRFSAERPEGSISTLTIQRTEQRDSAMYRCASTPGSGFTNTEAFFGQGTRLTVV.

This clonotype came up a few times. The J gene is TRBJ2-1, the V gene TRBV6-6; D ambiguous. Germline V gives CDR1 MNHNY, CDR2 SVGAGI (reference sequence). The V and J ends lost 4 bases and 0 bases respectively, with 22 bases between them. The CDR3 spans 19 residues. DNA of the CDR3: TGTGCCAGCAGTTCCCGGATCCTTCGCCCAGATAGCTCCTACAATGAGCAGTTCTTC. The encoded protein is CASSSRILRPDSSYNEQFF.

This clonotype was counted at least ten times. The chain links TRBV25-1 to TRBJ2-3; 7 bases are shared with TRBD2. Germline trimming cut 4 bases from V and 1 base from J; bases unmatched to any gene: 5. The CDR3 spans 15 residues. Germline V lookup: CDR1 MGHDK, CDR2 SYGVNS. CDR3 loop: CASSVPAGGTDTQYF. In nucleotides, the CDR3 is TGTGCCAGCAGTGTCCCCGCGGGGGGCACAGATACGCAGTATTTT. Using reference TRBV25-1 and TRBJ2-3 for the parts outside the CDR3, the full variable domain is EADIYQTPRYLVIGTGKKITLECSQTMGHDKMYWYQQDPGMELHLIHYSYGVNSTEKGDLSSESTVSRIRTEHFPLTLESARPSHTSQYLCASSVPAGGTDTQYFGPGTRLTVL.

This clonotype was found a few times. The chain couples TRBV3-1 to TRBJ2-7; 7 nucleotides align to TRBD1. Germline-derived CDR1 and CDR2 are LGHDT and YNNKEL (reference sequence). There are 17 residues in the CDR3. V shed 0 bases, J shed 2 bases, and the junction held 10 bases outside the gene matches. CDR3 amino acids: CASSQDLWGQQTYEQYF. In DNA, the CDR3 is TGTGCCAGCAGCCAAGATCTGTGGGGACAGCAAACCTACGAGCAGTACTTC.

Ten or more counts support this clonotype. V usage is TRBV7-9 and J usage is TRBJ2-1; 9 nucleotides match TRBD1. Per the germline V gene, CDR1 is SEHNR and CDR2 is FQNEAQ (reference sequence). V shed 4 bases and J 5 bases; nucleotides not matched to a gene: 18. The CDR3 loop spans 19 amino acids. CDR3 loop: CASSSDRGVPVLSNNEQFF. In DNA form, the CDR3 reads TGTGCCAGCAGCTCTGACAGGGGGGTCCCTGTTCTTAGTAACAATGAGCAGTTCTTC.

The table lists this clonotype with a few counts. This chain links TRBV6-5 with TRBJ2-1; D not resolved. This CDR3 is 13 amino acids long. Trimming cost V 0 bases and J 3 bases, with 3 bases left between them. Germline V CDR1 and CDR2: MNHEY, SVGAGI. The CDR3 DNA reads as TGTGCCAGCAGTTACTCGGACTACAATGAGCAGTTCTTC. The encoded protein is CASSYSDYNEQFF.

This clonotype was observed a handful of times. The chain has TRBV9 and TRBJ2-1; 7 nucleotides match TRBD2. CDR3 length: 15 residues. V was pared by 0 bases and J by 5 bases, with 5 bases of the junction left unmatched. Germline V CDR1 and CDR2: SGDLS, YYNGEE. CDR3 in DNA: TGTGCCAGCAGCGTAGGTGGGAGGGTAAACAATGAGCAGTTCTTC. This gives the protein CASSVGGRVNNEQFF.

This chain uses TRBV6-2 or TRBV6-3 with TRBJ2-7, with unresolved D. The V end was cut by 11 bases, the J end by 7 bases, with 18 bases between. The CDR3 length is 12 residues. Germline CDR1 is MNHEY and CDR2 is SVGEGT. CDR3 in amino acids: CASRASLREQYF. CDR3 DNA sequence: TGTGCCTCCCGGGCCTCCCTTCGGGAGCAGTACTTC.